Given below is one T cell receptor beta chain in context. These data are taken from a study of CD8+CD57+ T cells in acquired aplastic anemia. Investigators profiled TCR beta VDJ and CDR3 from genomic DNA template. TCRdb redid the calling of the reads with MiXCR, one entry per CDR3 protein. This table has approximately 50,000 distinct CDR3 sequences, about three quarters appearing once. This CDR3 is built from 14 residues. Between the trimmed V and J ends, which lost 1 base and 2 bases, there was a span of 8 bases. CDR1 is LNHNV and CDR2 is YYDKDF in the germline V gene (reference sequence). The chain couples TRBV15 to TRBJ1-2; no reliable D call. This sequence was found in a human donor in good health, serving as a control. Sequencing was performed on sorted CD4+, CD8+, or CD8+CD57+ T cells (not recorded which) from PBMCs. In DNA form, the CDR3 reads TGTGCCACCAGCAGAGGGGAGGAGAACTATGGCTACACCTTC. Protein sequence: CATSRGEENYGYTF.